This note documents a single T cell receptor beta chain sequence. Its specificity is unknown. Other DNA sequences of this sample code for an identical CDR3. PCR was performed using 60 Vbeta and 13 Jbeta primers. Using immunoSEQ multiplex PCR, the repertoire was profiled, and TCRdb retains in-frame clones only, with some absent. Of about 140,000 clones listed, nearly 90% are singletons. Trimming removed 0 bases from V and 1 base from J; junction bases left unmatched: 0. From germline, CDR1 is MNHEY and CDR2 SVGAGI. This CDR3 contains 15 residues. This sample is drawn from a study of cytomegalovirus exposure and HLA in healthy donors. Study conclusions and caveats: In a later analysis, V- and J-gene trimming of beta chains associated with a DCLRE1C missense variant, replicated independently.

V and J are TRBV6-5 and TRBJ2-7; TRBD1 matches at 10 bases. The clonotype was recovered from a woman in her forties in good health and CMV-seronegative. Sequenced: PBMCs. CDR3 amino acids: CASSYSGQGSYEQYF. In nucleotides, the CDR3 is TGTGCCAGCAGTTACTCGGGACAGGGGTCCTACGAGCAGTACTTC.